The clone carrying this T cell receptor (beta chain) was counted ten times or more. Its antigen is undetermined. TCRdb re-called the 5' RACE reads with MiXCR, one entry per CDR3 protein. Counted here are a few hundred thousand distinct CDR3 sequences, over 9.5% occurring once; the ten biggest clones make up 6.5% to 7%. The germline V gene has CDR1 SGHDT and CDR2 YYEEEE. The CDR3 extends over 16 amino acids. V trimming: 4 bases; J trimming: 0 bases; junction bases outside the gene matches: 7. This specimen comes from a study of CD8 T cells in ankylosing spondylitis. The study's findings and limits: Fewer than 10 highly homologous variants formed a TCR beta motif that appeared characteristic of ankylosing spondylitis blood.

This chain joins TRBV5-6 and TRBJ1-5; 7 nucleotides agree with TRBD1. Sample: blood, either unsorted or a sorted T cell fraction (not recorded which). The TCR sequence derives from a male donor with ankylosing spondylitis. The CDR3, as DNA: TGTGCCAGCAGCCGCTGGCAGGGGGGTAGCAATCAGCCCCAGCATTTT. It specifies CASSRWQGGSNQPQHF.